This T cell receptor (beta chain) was profiled in a study of T cell responses to AZD1222 COVID-19 vaccine. Findings and caveats of the study: Seropositive at baseline were only a handful of AZD1222 recipients. The study reported that nearly half of spike-specific TCRs target unmutated variant regions.

Germline V gives CDR1 SQVTM, CDR2 ANQGSEA. The CDR3 spans 15 residues. With V trimmed by 4 bases and J by 7 bases, 12 bases remained unmatched. Libraries were prepared by immunoSEQ multiplex PCR; TCRdb keeps only in-frame clonotypes and omits some of them. This table holds roughly 100,000 clones, approximately 88% found once. Regarding this clone: Antigen: not known.

This sample comprised peripheral blood, obtained on day 0 of AZD1222 vaccination. The receptor was derived from an adult in good health. The V call is TRBV29-1, the J call TRBJ2-3, with TRBD2 identical over 9 bases. In nucleotides, the CDR3 is TGCAGCGTTGTGCTTTTGGGCGGGAGGGCATATACGCAGTATTTT. It encodes CSVVLLGGRAYTQYF.